These 22 T cell receptor beta chains were all obtained from the same sample, sequenced in a study of somatic mutations in cytotoxic T cells in rheumatoid arthritis. Sequenced by immunoSEQ multiplex PCR; TCRdb stores in-frame clones only, minus some. The sample holds roughly 19,000 clones, about 86% seen once. Sequencing input: CD8+ T cells sorted from blood. These receptors were obtained from a woman between 50 and 59 years old in good health.

The CDR3 reads CASSPTGGNEQFF. Here the CDR3 DNA reads TGTGCCAGCAGCCCCACAGGGGGCAATGAGCAGTTCTTC. This chain connects TRBV9 to TRBJ2-1; 8 bases are a match to TRBD1. The junction had 3 bases not matched to a gene; V was cut back by 4 bases and J by 6 bases. There are 13 residues in the CDR3. Germline assignment: CDR1 SGDLS and CDR2 YYNGEE.

The chain links TRBV11-2 to TRBJ1-2; the D gene is possibly TRBD1 (5 bases). Germline V CDR1 and CDR2: SGHAT, FQNNGV. This CDR3 is 12 amino acids long. Trimming cost V 2 bases and J 6 bases, with 7 bases left between them. This CDR3 is CASSLMGHGYTF. In DNA form, the CDR3 reads TGTGCCAGCAGCTTAATGGGGCATGGCTACACCTTC.

The genes are TRBV9 and TRBJ2-7, with a tentative D call TRBD2 (5 bases). The CDR3 is 15 residues long. Germline loops: CDR1 SGDLS, CDR2 YYNGEE. V lost 0 bases, J lost 7 bases, and 17 bases lay in between. This CDR3 is CASSVGGDREGEQYF. The CDR3, as DNA: TGTGCCAGCAGCGTAGGCGGCGACCGGGAAGGGGAGCAGTACTTC.

The chain couples TRBV10-2 to TRBJ2-3; no firm D call. Trimming stripped 1 base from V and 2 bases from J, with 7 bases between. Looked up from germline, CDR1 is WSHSY and CDR2 is SAAADI. The CDR3 sequence is 14 residues long. CDR3 loop: CASSEFSVTDTQYF. The CDR3 region has the DNA TGCGCCAGCAGTGAGTTTTCCGTCACAGATACGCAGTATTTT.

The CDR3 region is CASSVEGQPYNEQFF. In nucleotides, the CDR3 is TGTGCCAGCAGCGTAGAGGGACAGCCCTACAATGAGCAGTTCTTC. This chain links TRBV9 with TRBJ2-1, with 7 positions matching TRBD1. This CDR3 spans 15 amino acids. Germline CDR1 reads SGDLS; CDR2 reads YYNGEE. J gave up 2 bases and V 0 bases, and 2 bases lay outside the gene matches. Full variable domain (outside the CDR3, taken from reference TRBV9 and TRBJ2-1): DSGVTQTPKHLITATGQRVTLRCSPRSGDLSVYWYQQSLDQGLQFLIQYYNGEERAKGNILERFSAQQFPDLHSELNLSSLELGDSALYFCASSVEGQPYNEQFFGPGTRLTVL.

The V call is TRBV27, the J call TRBJ1-2; TRBD1 is a possible D gene (5 bases). From germline, CDR1 is MNHEY and CDR2 SMNVEV (reference sequence). The CDR3 extends over 12 amino acids. V lost 5 bases and J lost 5, with 9 bases in between. Here the CDR3 reads CASSGGGYGYTF. The CDR3 region has the DNA TGTGCCAGCAGTGGTGGGGGGTATGGCTACACCTTC.

The CDR3 reads CSVGRLGGIQETQYF. The CDR3 DNA reads TGCAGCGTTGGCCGCCTGGGAGGAATTCAAGAGACCCAGTACTTC. This chain joins TRBV29-1 and TRBJ2-5; D may be TRBD2 (6 bases). The CDR3 has 15 amino acids. Germline-derived CDR1 and CDR2 are SQVTM and ANQGSEA. V lost 4 bases, J lost 2 bases, and 17 bases lay in between.

V gene TRBV9 combines with J gene TRBJ2-2, with D possibly TRBD2 on 5 matching bases. CDR3 length: 15 amino acids. In germline, CDR1 is SGDLS, CDR2 YYNGEE. Trimming stripped 7 bases from V and 2 bases from J, with 15 bases between. The CDR3 DNA is TGTGCCAGCGACCCCGGGATAGATAACACCGGGGAGCTGTTTTTT. Translated, it gives CASDPGIDNTGELFF.

The chain recombines TRBV27 with TRBJ1-4; 7 bases match TRBD1. Germline-derived CDR1 and CDR2 are MNHEY and SMNVEV (reference sequence). The CDR3 extends over 16 amino acids. J gave up 7 bases and V 6 bases, and 14 bases lay outside the gene matches. CDR3 sequence (DNA): TGTGCCAGCAGGAGAGACGGACAGGCCATAAGTGAAAAACTGTTTTTT. Residues: CASRRDGQAISEKLFF.

The CDR3 DNA reads as TGTGCCAGTAGTATAGGGACAGGGAACACTGAAGCTTTCTTT. Its translation: CASSIGTGNTEAFF. The genes are TRBV19 and TRBJ1-1; 7 nucleotides agree with TRBD1. The J segment lost 1 base and the V segment lost 1 base, leaving 0 bases of the junction unmatched. This CDR3 spans 14 amino acids. The germline CDR1 and CDR2 sequences are LNHDA and SQIVND (reference sequence). Together with reference TRBV19 and TRBJ1-1, the CDR3 gives the full variable domain: DGGITQSPKYLFRKEGQNVTLSCEQNLNHDAMYWYRQDPGQGLRLIYYSQIVNDFQKGDIAEGYSVSREKKESFPLTVTSAQKNPTAFYLCASSIGTGNTEAFFGQGTRLTVV.

There are a few counts of this clone. The V gene is TRBV6-1, the J gene TRBJ2-7, with D uncertain. The CDR3 is made up of 16 amino acids. CDR1 is MNHNS, CDR2 SASEGT, per germline. The V end was cut by 2 bases, the J end by 4 bases, with 18 bases between. The CDR3 nucleotides are TGTGCCAGCAGTGAAATAGGACCCACGGTCTTTTACGAGCAGTACTTC. Its protein is CASSEIGPTVFYEQYF.

This chain links TRBV7-2 with TRBJ1-5, with D possibly being TRBD1 (5 bases). V shed 1 base and J shed 1 base, with 11 bases lying between them. This CDR3 spans 16 amino acids. CDR1 SGHTA and CDR2 FQGNSA come from the germline V gene. Here the CDR3 DNA reads TGTGCCAGCAGCTTAGATCCTCGGGGGAGCAATCAGCCCCAGCATTTT. It yields the protein CASSLDPRGSNQPQHF.

The CDR3 region is CASHGGEGTDTQYF. The CDR3 region has the DNA TGTGCCAGTCACGGAGGGGAGGGCACAGATACGCAGTATTTT. This chain links TRBV11-2 with TRBJ2-3; D possibly corresponds to TRBD2 (6 bases). The V and J ends lost 9 bases and 1 base respectively, with 14 bases between them. CDR3 length equals 14 residues. The germline V gene encodes CDR1 SGHAT and CDR2 FQNNGV.

The rearrangement uses TRBV29-1 and TRBJ1-3; D unresolved. CDR3 length equals 14 residues. The germline V and J ends were trimmed by 6 bases and 1 base, with 13 bases remaining between them. Germline CDR1 is SQVTM and CDR2 is ANQGSEA. Here the CDR3 reads CSVSFSGSGNTIYF. CDR3 coding DNA: TGCAGCGTCAGTTTCTCGGGATCTGGAAACACCATATATTTT.

This rearrangement joins TRBV5-6 to TRBJ1-5; no firm D call. CDR1 SGHDT and CDR2 YYEEEE come from the germline V gene. Trimming removed 8 bases at V and 4 bases at J, with 10 bases between. CDR3 size: 12 residues. Written as DNA, the CDR3 is TGTGCCAGTTGTCCAGAAAATCAGCCCCAGCATTTT. It translates to CASCPENQPQHF. Full variable domain (outside the CDR3, taken from reference TRBV5-6 and TRBJ1-5): DAGVTQSPTHLIKTRGQQVTLRCSPKSGHDTVSWYQQALGQGPQFIFQYYEEEERQRGNFPDRFSGHQFPNYSSELNVNALLLGDSALYLCASCPENQPQHFGDGTRLSIL.

This chain joins TRBV11-3 and TRBJ2-1; D may be TRBD1 or TRBD2 (5 bases each). The CDR3 is 12 residues long. Deletions cut 3 bases from V and 7 bases from J, with 7 bases between. Germline CDR1 is SGHNT and CDR2 is YENEEA. The CDR3 reads CASSFGGNEQFF. Here the CDR3 DNA reads TGTGCCAGCAGCTTTGGGGGAAATGAGCAGTTCTTC.

The genes are TRBV19 and TRBJ1-2; D may be TRBD1 (5 bases). Trimming pared 7 bases from V and 3 bases from J, leaving 18 bases between. CDR1 and CDR2 (germline): LNHDA, SQIVND (reference sequence). This CDR3 region has 15 residues. CDR3 nucleotides: TGTGCCAGTATGAACATTTTCGGGGGTGACTATGGCTACACCTTC. Translated: CASMNIFGGDYGYTF. The whole variable domain, filled in from reference TRBV19 and TRBJ1-2, reads DGGITQSPKYLFRKEGQNVTLSCEQNLNHDAMYWYRQDPGQGLRLIYYSQIVNDFQKGDIAEGYSVSREKKESFPLTVTSAQKNPTAFYLCASMNIFGGDYGYTFGSGTRLTVV.

The chain combines TRBV27 with TRBJ1-4; D gene uncertain. Germline V gene sequence: CDR1 MNHEY, CDR2 SMNVEV (reference sequence). Trimming shortened V by 3 bases and J by 7 bases, and 12 bases separated the two germline ends. The CDR3 length is 14 residues. The CDR3: CASSFSHPTEKLFF. CDR3 DNA: TGTGCCAGCAGTTTCAGCCATCCGACTGAAAAACTGTTTTTT.

V and J are TRBV5-4 and TRBJ2-1, with 8 bases lining up with TRBD2. The CDR3 sequence is 15 residues long. V shed 4 bases, J shed 6 bases, and the junction held 9 bases outside the gene matches. Germline loops: CDR1 SGHNT, CDR2 YYREEE (reference sequence). CDR3 DNA: TGTGCCAGCAGCCCCTCACTAGCGGTCCGCAATGAGCAGTTCTTC. Protein sequence: CASSPSLAVRNEQFF.

The J gene is TRBJ2-2, the V gene TRBV5-5, with 12 bases that match TRBD1. V trimming: 0 bases; J trimming: 6 bases; junction bases outside the gene matches: 6. The CDR3 runs 17 residues. CDR1 is SGHKS and CDR2 is YYEKEE in the germline V gene (reference sequence). CDR3 residues: CASSLALGQGASGELFF. In DNA, the CDR3 is TGTGCCAGCAGCTTGGCCTTGGGACAGGGGGCCTCCGGGGAGCTGTTTTTT.

With respect to this clone: At one end, the junction sequence differs from germline, possibly due to a read error. The J gene is TRBJ2-2, the V gene TRBV6-1; D ambiguous. CDR1 and CDR2 from the germline V gene are MNHNS and SASEGT. This CDR3 spans 12 amino acids. The CDR3 DNA sequence: TGTGCCAGCAGGGAAGACACCGGGGAGCTGTTTTTT. It codes for CASREDTGELFF.

V and J are TRBV28 and TRBJ2-4, with 8 bases lining up with TRBD1. In germline, CDR1 is MDHEN, CDR2 SYDVKM. J was trimmed by 1 base and V by 5 bases; bases with no gene match: 10. The CDR3 is 17 residues long. The CDR3 reads CASSRTGRKEAKNIQYF. The CDR3 nucleotides are TGTGCCAGCAGTAGGACAGGGAGGAAGGAGGCCAAAAACATTCAGTACTTC.